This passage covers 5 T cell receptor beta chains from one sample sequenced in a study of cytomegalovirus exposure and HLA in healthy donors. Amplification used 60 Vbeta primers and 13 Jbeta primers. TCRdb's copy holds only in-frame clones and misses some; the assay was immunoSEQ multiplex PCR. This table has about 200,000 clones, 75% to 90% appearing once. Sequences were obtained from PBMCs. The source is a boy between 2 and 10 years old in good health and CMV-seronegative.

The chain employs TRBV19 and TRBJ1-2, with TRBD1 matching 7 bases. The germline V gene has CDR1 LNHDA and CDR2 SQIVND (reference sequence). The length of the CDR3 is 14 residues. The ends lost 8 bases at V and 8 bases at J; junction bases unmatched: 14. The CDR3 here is CASSYTGQERGYTF. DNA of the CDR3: TGTGCCAGTTCTTATACCGGACAGGAACGAGGCTACACCTTC.

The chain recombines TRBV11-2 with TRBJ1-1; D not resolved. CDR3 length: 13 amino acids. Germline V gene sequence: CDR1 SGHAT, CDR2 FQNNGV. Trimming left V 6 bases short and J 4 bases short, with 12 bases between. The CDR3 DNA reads TGTGCCAGCAGTTCTCTAGGAAGCACTGAAGCTTTCTTT. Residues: CASSSLGSTEAFF. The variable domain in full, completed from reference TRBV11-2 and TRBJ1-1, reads EAGVAQSPRYKIIEKRQSVAFWCNPISGHATLYWYQQILGQGPKLLIQFQNNGVVDDSQLPKDRFSAERLKGVDSTLKIQPAKLEDSAVYLCASSSLGSTEAFFGQGTRLTVV.

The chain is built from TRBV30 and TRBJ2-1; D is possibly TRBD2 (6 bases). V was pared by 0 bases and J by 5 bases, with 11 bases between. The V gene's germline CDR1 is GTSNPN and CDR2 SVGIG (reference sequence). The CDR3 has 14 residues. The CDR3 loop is CAWSVRGIHNEQFF. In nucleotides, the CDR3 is TGTGCCTGGAGTGTACGGGGGATCCACAATGAGCAGTTCTTC.

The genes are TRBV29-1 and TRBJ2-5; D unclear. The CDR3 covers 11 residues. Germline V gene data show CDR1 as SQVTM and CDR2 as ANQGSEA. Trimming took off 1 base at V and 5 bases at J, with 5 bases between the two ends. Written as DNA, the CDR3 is TGCAGCGTTGAAGGGCAGGAGACCCAGTACTTC. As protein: CSVEGQETQYF.

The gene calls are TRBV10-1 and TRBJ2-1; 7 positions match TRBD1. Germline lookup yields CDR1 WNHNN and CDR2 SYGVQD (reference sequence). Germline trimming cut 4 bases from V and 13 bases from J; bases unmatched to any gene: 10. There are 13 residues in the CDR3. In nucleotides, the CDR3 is TGCGCCAGCAGTGGCTCCGGGACAGACTATCAGTTCTTC. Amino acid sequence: CASSGSGTDYQFF.